Listed below are T cell receptor beta chains from one sample, sequenced in a study of cytomegalovirus exposure and HLA in healthy donors. The table came from immunoSEQ multiplex PCR; TCRdb's copy has only in-frame clones and leaves some out. This repertoire includes about 140,000 clones. Sequencing was done on a sample of PBMCs. These receptors were collected from a man aged 40-55 years in good health and CMV-seronegative. Each CDR3 is given with its conserved first and last residue. Each record gives: V gene, D gene, J gene, CDR3 DNA, CDR3 protein. A D gene is named only where the DNA matches it firmly.

>TRBV7-9|TRBD1|TRBJ1-2
TGTGCCAGCAGCCGGGACAGCGCCTATGGCTACACCTTC
CASSRDSAYGYTF
>TRBV6-5|-|TRBJ2-4
TGTGCCAGCAGTTCAAAAGCAGCGGTAGCCAAAAACATTCAGTACTTC
CASSSKAAVAKNIQYF
>TRBV28|-|TRBJ2-7
TGTGCCAGCAGTTTTAACTCCTACGAGCAGTACTTC
CASSFNSYEQYF
>TRBV9|-|TRBJ2-7
TGTGCCAGCAGCGTAGGTAGTGGACAGCACCCCGAGCAGTACTTC
CASSVGSGQHPEQYF
>TRBV30|-|TRBJ1-5
TGTGCCCAACGGGGGTGCAATCAGCCCCAGCATTTT
CAQRGCNQPQHF
>TRBV7-9|-|TRBJ2-2
TGTGCCAGCAGCTCCAGGGTTTACGGGGAGCTGTTTTTT
CASSSRVYGELFF
>TRBV19|TRBD1|TRBJ2-5
TGTGCCAGTAGTCCCGGAGAGGGACAGGGCCTTTTTCAAGAGACCCAGTACTTC
CASSPGEGQGLFQETQYF
>TRBV6-5|-|TRBJ1-1
TGTGCCAGCAGTTACGGCCGGGGCACTGAAGCTTTCTTT
CASSYGRGTEAFF
>TRBV7-9|-|TRBJ1-4
TGTGCCAGCAGCCGGACAGCCTCTAATGAAAAACTGTTTTTT
CASSRTASNEKLFF
>TRBV19|-|TRBJ2-2
TGTGCCAGTAGTCCCCAAGGGGCCACGAACACCGGGGAGCTGTTTTTT
CASSPQGATNTGELFF
>TRBV10-3|TRBD1|TRBJ1-6
TGTGCCATCAGTGACGACAGGGAGAATTCACCCCTCCACTTT
CAISDDRENSPLHF
>TRBV7-2|TRBD2|TRBJ2-7
TGTGCCAGCAGCTTAGTCGGGGGGGATAGCTCCTACGAGCAGTACTTC
CASSLVGGDSSYEQYF
>TRBV10-3|TRBD2|TRBJ2-3
TGTGCCATCAGAGATAGCGGGGGGGCCGGCACAGATACGCAGTATTTT
CAIRDSGGAGTDTQYF
>TRBV6-1|-|TRBJ1-1
TGTGCCAGCAGGGCAGGACAGAACACTGAAGCTTTCTTT
CASRAGQNTEAFF
>TRBV7-9|-|TRBJ1-1
TGTGCCAGCAGCCGAGAGGTCCCAAACACTGAAGCTTTCTTT
CASSREVPNTEAFF
>TRBV5-4|TRBD2|TRBJ2-5
TGTGCCAGCAGCCCTAGCGGGGGAGACGAGACCCAGTACTTC
CASSPSGGDETQYF
>TRBV5-1|-|TRBJ1-2
TGCGCCAGCAGCATAAGGACAGATAGGGAGGGCGGCTACACCTTC
CASSIRTDREGGYTF
>TRBV5-1|-|TRBJ1-3
TGCGCCAGCAGCTTGGTAGGGAGAGAGTCTGGAAACACCATATATTTT
CASSLVGRESGNTIYF